The clone carrying this T cell receptor beta chain appeared many times. The antigen is unknown. Trimming stripped 6 bases from V and 0 bases from J, with 15 bases between. CDR3 length: 16 residues. CDR1 WNHNN and CDR2 SYGVQD come from the germline V gene (reference sequence). From the multiplex PCR reads, TCRdb called clonotypes with MiXCR, one entry per CDR3 protein. The repertoire consists of 150,000 to 200,000 distinct CDR3 sequences, with around a third occurring once and the leading ten covering 4.3%. The record originates from a study of breast tumors, draining lymph nodes, adjacent tissues. Study-level points and caveats: Findings are consistent with lymph node origin and intratumoral expansion of most tumor T cells.

Samples came from axillary lymph nodes draining the breast cancer. This receptor was identified in a female donor with breast cancer. Some clones in this sample may be carry-over from other donors' samples. The sequencing sample was made of axillary lymph node tissue. The chain recombines TRBV10-1 with TRBJ1-5; D is undetermined. The CDR3 spells CASRTIVGCSNQPQHF. The CDR3 nucleotides are TGCGCCAGCAGGACCATTGTTGGGTGTAGCAATCAGCCCCAGCATTTT.